This T cell receptor beta chain was identified in a study of PD-L1 blockade in urothelial cancer. Study in general: Treatment start was followed by blood analysis at 3 weeks (second dose) and again at 6 weeks. Blood samples had a median of around 150,000 T cells. Study-wide points: Better survival was predicted when blood TCR clonality before treatment fell below the median.

Of note for this clone: Its specificity is unknown.

Synthetically made TCR analog templates were put into each PCR as spikes. The data were produced by immunoSEQ multiplex PCR, yet TCRdb's version contains in-frame clones alone and is incomplete. The data show roughly 40,000 clones, roughly 84% seen once. V dropped 3 bases and J dropped 7 bases, with 12 bases sitting between them. This CDR3 is built from 13 residues. Germline assignment: CDR1 LGHNA and CDR2 YSLEER. Described time point: pretreatment peripheral blood. V is TRBV4-3 and J is TRBJ1-1; D not certain. The source is a donor aged 40 or older with urothelial cancer. The source material was PBMCs, sampled around atezolizumab (anti-PD-L1) treatment. The CDR3 nucleotides read TGCGCCAGCAGCCAGACCTTACCGGGTGAAGCTTTCTTT. Translating it yields CASSQTLPGEAFF.